This T cell receptor beta chain came from a study of T cell responses to AZD1222 COVID-19 vaccine. Study-wide results and caveats: Unmutated regions of variants are reportedly targeted by nearly half of spike-specific TCRs. Spike as a whole was targeted by vaccine-associated CD4 TCRs, dominant at 160-218 and 743-854.

Points on this clone: Its antigen remains unknown.

The CDR3 has 15 amino acids. Germline-derived CDR1 and CDR2 are SGHRS and YFSETQ. V gave up 2 bases and J gave up 6 bases, with 14 bases separating them. Only in-frame clones appear in the TCRdb table, and some are missing; sequencing was by immunoSEQ multiplex PCR. The sample has 150,000 or so clones; less than 95% are singletons. The chain recombines TRBV5-1 with TRBJ1-4; D ambiguous. This clonotype originated in an adult in good health. The sample here was peripheral blood, taken on day 0 of AZD1222 vaccination. As DNA, the CDR3 is TGCGCCAGCAGCTTACTCAGCTCTGGAGATGAAAAACTGTTTTTT. It encodes CASSLLSSGDEKLFF.